The next 27 T cell receptor beta chains were all read from a single sample in a study of T cell responses to AZD1222 COVID-19 vaccine. Here immunoSEQ multiplex PCR was the method, and the copy in TCRdb shows in-frame clones only, minus some. The table includes about 140,000 clones, 80% to 95% detected once. The specimen was peripheral blood, collected on day 0 of AZD1222 vaccination. The receptor set was obtained from an adult in good health.

This chain joins TRBV12-2 and TRBJ1-2. TRBV12-2 is shown as a pseudogene. This CDR3 comprises 14 residues. CDR3 DNA: TGTGCAAGTCGCTTAGCTAGGTTGGGCTATGGCTACACCTTC. Encoded protein: CASRLARLGYGYTF.

The rearrangement links TRBV5-1 to TRBJ2-2; D might be TRBD1 or TRBD2, each matching 7 bases. The V gene lost 9 bases and the J gene lost 7 bases, with 19 bases spanning the gap. CDR1 is SGHRS, CDR2 YFSETQ, per germline. The CDR3 runs to 14 residues. The CDR3 sequence: CATRQGDYDGELFF. CDR3 bases: TGCGCCACCCGCCAGGGGGACTATGACGGGGAGCTGTTTTTT.

This chain links TRBV10-2 with TRBJ2-7; D possibly corresponds to TRBD1 (6 bases). Germline CDR1 reads WSHSY; CDR2 reads SAAADI. V was clipped by 6 bases and J by 7 bases, with 13 bases between them. The CDR3 is made up of 12 amino acids. DNA of the CDR3: TGCGCCAGCAGGGACAGTTTGTTTGAGCAGTACTTC. Translation: CASRDSLFEQYF.

CDR3 DNA: TGTGCCAGCAGCGAGGACCTATACACAGATACGCAGTATTTT. As protein: CASSEDLYTDTQYF. V is TRBV9 and J is TRBJ2-3, with D hard to call. Germline-derived CDR1 and CDR2 are SGDLS and YYNGEE. CDR3 length: 14 residues. The ends were cut back, 3 bases at V and 2 bases at J, with 10 bases in the middle.

A single count supports this clone. The genes are TRBV4-3 and TRBJ1-2; D not resolved. V lost 1 base and J 3 bases, leaving 9 bases between the germline ends. The V gene's germline CDR1 is LGHNA and CDR2 YSLEER. This CDR3 has 14 residues. The DNA for the CDR3 is TGCGCCAGCAGCCAAGCCTTCGAAGACTATGGCTACACCTTC. Translation: CASSQAFEDYGYTF.

The chain recombines TRBV6-6 with TRBJ1-3; D not certain. Trimming took 5 bases from V and 6 from J, leaving 14 bases between them. Germline V CDR1 and CDR2: MNHNY, SVGAGI (reference sequence). The CDR3 spans 14 residues. The CDR3 sequence: CASSGSYQPNTIYF. The DNA for the CDR3 is TGTGCCAGCAGTGGATCTTATCAACCAAACACCATATATTTT.

The chain employs TRBV19 and TRBJ2-6; D perhaps matches TRBD2 (5 bases). The CDR3 length is 14 residues. The germline CDR1 and CDR2 sequences are LNHDA and SQIVND (reference sequence). V was cut by 6 bases and J by 2 bases, with 8 bases left in between. This chain's CDR3 is CASSFGAGANVLTF. The CDR3 DNA reads as TGTGCCAGTAGCTTCGGGGCTGGGGCCAACGTCCTGACTTTC.

The J gene is TRBJ2-1, the V gene TRBV7-2; the D is unclear. V lost 2 bases to trimming and J lost 10 bases, with 9 bases between them. CDR3 length equals 12 residues. Germline CDR1 and CDR2: SGHTA and FQGNSA. CDR3 loop: CASSLSIGEQFF. For the CDR3, the DNA is TGTGCCAGCAGCTTAAGTATTGGGGAGCAGTTCTTC. The full variable domain, its missing parts supplied by reference TRBV7-2 and TRBJ2-1, is GAGVSQSPSNKVTEKGKDVELRCDPISGHTALYWYRQSLGQGLEFLIYFQGNSAPDKSGLPSDRFSAERTGGSVSTLTIQRTQQEDSAVYLCASSLSIGEQFFGPGTRLTVL.

V gene TRBV2 combines with J gene TRBJ1-4; D is possibly TRBD1 (6 bases). Per germline, CDR1 SNHLY and CDR2 FYNNEI. With 6 bases removed from V and 7 bases from J, the gap between germline ends came to 12 bases. The CDR3 length is 13 residues. The CDR3 DNA reads as TGTGCCAGCAGGGGTACAGGGTCTGAAAAACTGTTTTTT. It codes for CASRGTGSEKLFF.

The V call is TRBV5-6, the J call TRBJ1-5, with TRBD1 matching over 12 bases. This CDR3 is 16 amino acids long. Germline V gene data show CDR1 as SGHDT and CDR2 as YYEEEE. The V gene end was trimmed by 1 base and the J gene end by 6 bases; junction bases not matched to a gene: 5. CDR3 nucleotide sequence: TGTGCCAGCAGCTTGTTGGGGACAGGGGGCCTTCAGCCCCAGCATTTT. This codes for CASSLLGTGGLQPQHF.

The chain combines TRBV6-2 or TRBV6-3 with TRBJ1-2; D not resolved. Germline V gene lookup returns CDR1 MNHEY and CDR2 SVGEGT. This CDR3 has 12 amino acids. Trimming took 3 bases from V and 6 from J, leaving 8 bases between them. The CDR3 bases are TGTGCCAGCAGTTATAACGTGAATGGCTACACCTTC. Residues: CASSYNVNGYTF.

The DNA for the CDR3 is TGTGCCAGCAGCCAGGGACAGGCAATCACCGGGGAGCTGTTTTTT. It translates to CASSQGQAITGELFF. The chain couples TRBV6-5 to TRBJ2-2, with 8 bases matching TRBD1. In germline, CDR1 is MNHEY, CDR2 SVGAGI. The CDR3 runs to 15 residues. The junction had 7 bases not matched to a gene; V was cut back by 6 bases and J by 4 bases.

The rearrangement joins TRBV19 to TRBJ2-1, with a possible D match to TRBD2 (6 bases). V was cut by 7 bases and J by 7 bases, with 14 bases left in between. The CDR3 is 13 amino acids. Germline V gene lookup returns CDR1 LNHDA and CDR2 SQIVND (reference sequence). DNA for the CDR3: TGTGCCAGTACTAGCGAATCGAGGAATGAGCAGTTCTTC. Its translation is CASTSESRNEQFF.

The rearrangement links TRBV19 to TRBJ1-5; 9 bases are shared with TRBD1. The ends lost 0 bases at V and 6 bases at J; junction bases unmatched: 18. There are 20 residues in the CDR3. CDR1 is LNHDA, CDR2 SQIVND, per germline (reference sequence). CDR3 loop: CASSIDLWRQGVGLTQPQHF. The CDR3 DNA follows: TGTGCCAGTAGTATAGATCTTTGGAGACAGGGGGTAGGTCTTACTCAGCCCCAGCATTTT.

Concerning this clone itself: This specimen includes other DNA sequences encoding the same CDR3. J is TRBJ1-5 and V is TRBV19; D is undetermined. Germline V gene data show CDR1 as LNHDA and CDR2 as SQIVND (reference sequence). Trimming removed 3 bases from V and 3 bases from J, with 3 bases in between. The CDR3 sequence is 12 residues long. The CDR3: CASSILNQPQHF. In DNA, the CDR3 is TGTGCCAGTAGTATCCTCAATCAGCCCCAGCATTTT.

This chain connects TRBV6-1 to TRBJ2-7; maybe TRBD1 (6 bases). Trimming removed 3 bases at V and 5 bases at J, with 14 bases between. Germline V CDR1 and CDR2: MNHNS, SASEGT. This CDR3 has 14 residues. CDR3 in DNA: TGTGCCAGCAGTGATACTCAGGGGTTAGACGAGCAGTACTTC. Its protein product is CASSDTQGLDEQYF.

The table lists this clone with a few counts. The chain uses TRBV5-8 and TRBJ2-5; D possibly uses TRBD1 or TRBD2 (6 bases each). CDR3 size: 17 residues. CDR1 is SGHTS, CDR2 YDEGEE, per germline. The V gene lost 3 bases and the J gene lost 5 bases, with 23 bases spanning the gap. The DNA for the CDR3 is TGTGCCAGCAGCTCATTCGTGGGGGGTCCAGGGGAGGAGACCCAGTACTTC. Amino acid sequence: CASSSFVGGPGEETQYF.

In its sample, this clone was seen once. J is TRBJ2-1 and V is TRBV9, with 9 nucleotides matching TRBD2. After removal of 2 bases from V and 3 bases from J, the junction contained 3 bases not matched to a gene. Germline values: CDR1 SGDLS, CDR2 YYNGEE. The CDR3 has 15 amino acids. As DNA, the CDR3 is TGTGCCAGCAGCGTTAGCGGGGGTTACTACAATGAGCAGTTCTTC. It translates to CASSVSGGYYNEQFF.

The chain has TRBV23-1 and TRBJ2-7, with 12 bases that match TRBD2. TRBV23-1 is placed among ORFs of uncertain function. This CDR3 comprises 19 residues. The J segment lost 0 bases and the V segment lost 0 bases, leaving 9 bases of the junction unmatched. DNA for the CDR3: TGCGCCAGCAGTCAATCGGGGGGCGGACTAGCGGGACGCTCCTACGAGCAGTACTTC. Protein product: CASSQSGGGLAGRSYEQYF.

CDR3: CASSASVGYTF. CDR3 DNA: TGTGCCAGCAGCGCATCAGTCGGCTACACCTTC. The chain carries TRBV9 and TRBJ1-2, with D unresolved. The V end was cut by 3 bases, the J end by 8 bases, with 8 bases between. In germline, CDR1 is SGDLS, CDR2 YYNGEE. The CDR3 contains 11 residues.

The chain combines TRBV4-1 with TRBJ2-1, with D possibly TRBD2 on 6 matching bases. The V end lost 1 base, the J end lost 5 bases, and 15 bases lay between the germline ends. The CDR3 has 16 residues. Germline CDR1 and CDR2: MGHRA and YSYEKL. The CDR3 DNA reads as TGCGCCAGCAGCCAAGTCCGGGGGACGGTCGACAATGAGCAGTTCTTC. Protein product: CASSQVRGTVDNEQFF.

The chain joins TRBV7-2 to TRBJ2-3; 7 bases are shared with TRBD2. Trimming cost V 1 base and J 3 bases; bases outside gene matches: 4. This CDR3 contains 15 residues. The germline V gene encodes CDR1 SGHTA and CDR2 FQGNSA. The CDR3 DNA reads TGTGCCAGCAGCTTAGACGGCGGGAGAACAGATACGCAGTATTTT. Translation gives CASSLDGGRTDTQYF.

The V and J genes are TRBV30 and TRBJ1-4; 9 bases match TRBD1. The CDR3 covers 19 residues. Trimming removed 3 bases from V and 8 bases from J; junction bases left unmatched: 22. CDR1 and CDR2 from the germline V gene are GTSNPN and SVGIG (reference sequence). The CDR3 DNA is TGTGCCTGGAGCGGCCCGGGACAGGGACGTGTGGGAAGTCGCGAAAAACTGTTTTTT. Translating gives CAWSGPGQGRVGSREKLFF.

This clone was found once. This chain joins TRBV5-4 and TRBJ2-7; perhaps TRBD1 as D (8 bases). The length of the CDR3 is 14 residues. From germline, CDR1 is SGHNT and CDR2 YYREEE (reference sequence). V was cut by 4 bases and J by 4 bases, with 15 bases left in between. CDR3 DNA: TGTGCCAGCAGCCACAGGGGGGAGGGTTACGAGCAGTACTTC. Translating it yields CASSHRGEGYEQYF.

The chain has TRBV5-1 and TRBJ2-7, with TRBD1 matching over 10 bases. The CDR3 extends over 16 amino acids. CDR1 is SGHRS, CDR2 YFSETQ, per germline. The J segment lost 3 bases and the V segment lost 4 bases, leaving 10 bases of the junction unmatched. In nucleotides, the CDR3 is TGCGCCAGCAGCCTTTCCGGGACAGGGGTTCTCTACGAGCAGTACTTC. Its protein product is CASSLSGTGVLYEQYF. Drawing the rest from reference TRBV5-1 and TRBJ2-7, the complete variable domain is KAGVTQTPRYLIKTRGQQVTLSCSPISGHRSVSWYQQTPGQGLQFLFEYFSETQRNKGNFPGRFSGRQFSNSRSEMNVSTLELGDSALYLCASSLSGTGVLYEQYFGPGTRLTVT.

The chain is built from TRBV4-3 and TRBJ1-6; tentative D call: TRBD1 (5 bases). V was shortened by 0 bases and J by 7 bases, with 16 bases between the two germline ends. The germline V gene has CDR1 LGHNA and CDR2 YSLEER. There are 17 residues in the CDR3. Written as DNA, the CDR3 is TGCGCCAGCAGCCAAGATCCCCCAGGGTCTCGAAATTCACCCCTCCACTTT. This encodes CASSQDPPGSRNSPLHF.

The chain couples TRBV6-2 or TRBV6-3 to TRBJ2-3; 8 positions agree with TRBD2. J was trimmed by 0 bases and V by 5 bases; bases with no gene match: 4. This CDR3 has 15 amino acids. Germline-derived CDR1 and CDR2 are MNHEY and SVGEGT. CDR3 nucleotide sequence: TGTGCCAGCAGTACCTCGGGAGGGAGCACAGATACGCAGTATTTT. Translating it yields CASSTSGGSTDTQYF.